Each of the 6 T cell receptor beta chains below was sequenced from the same sample in a study of CD8+ T cells in alopecia areata. Following RNA extraction, reverse transcription yielded cDNA that acted as the sequencing template. TCRdb's table, derived via immunoSEQ multiplex PCR, lists solely in-frame clones and lacks some. The sample has roughly 120,000 clones; roughly 50% are singletons. Noted treatment: oral pan-JAK inhibitor, 5-10 mg twice daily. This sample comprised CD4+ T cells sorted from blood, obtained at week 24, from a patient treated with tofacitinib. The origin of the receptors is a human donor with alopecia areata.

The chain recombines TRBV6-6 with TRBJ1-2; no reliable D call. CDR1 is MNHNY, CDR2 SVGAGI, per germline (reference sequence). V shed 6 bases and J shed 5 bases, with 4 bases lying between them. The CDR3 runs to 10 residues. The DNA for the CDR3 is TGTGCCAGCAGCTCATATGGCTACACCTTC. It codes for CASSSYGYTF.

This chain connects TRBV5-4 to TRBJ2-6, with TRBD1 matching over 9 bases. CDR3 length: 19 residues. V was pared by 2 bases and J by 0 bases, with 9 bases of the junction left unmatched. Germline lookup yields CDR1 SGHNT and CDR2 YYREEE (reference sequence). Here the CDR3 reads CASSLPPGQGDSGANVLTF. In DNA, the CDR3 is TGTGCCAGCAGCTTACCTCCGGGACAGGGAGACTCTGGGGCCAACGTCCTGACTTTC.

V is TRBV29-1 and J is TRBJ1-6; D gene uncertain. The germline CDR1 and CDR2 sequences are SQVTM and ANQGSEA. The CDR3 extends over 16 amino acids. DNA for the CDR3: TGCGCATGTGGAGGCAGTCTTAGCTCCTATAATTCACCCCTCCACTTT. Translation: CACGGSLSSYNSPLHF.

This clone occurred a few times. The chain carries TRBV10-3 and TRBJ2-4, with D possibly TRBD1 on 6 matching bases. V was trimmed by 6 bases and J by 2 bases, leaving 14 bases between them. The CDR3 totals 15 residues. CDR1 and CDR2 from the germline V gene are ENHRY and SYGVKD. The CDR3 region is CAIRLKQGTKNIQYF. CDR3 sequence (DNA): TGTGCCATCAGGTTAAAACAGGGAACCAAAAACATTCAGTACTTC.

The chain couples TRBV7-9 to TRBJ1-1; D is unresolved. From germline, CDR1 is SEHNR and CDR2 FQNEAQ (reference sequence). The CDR3 runs 14 residues. Trimming pared 3 bases from V and 5 bases from J, leaving 13 bases between. DNA of the CDR3: TGTGCCAGCAGCTTGCTAGGTGGGCGGACTGAAGCTTTCTTT. Its translation is CASSLLGGRTEAFF.

The chain carries TRBV5-1 and TRBJ2-7; D perhaps matches TRBD2 (6 bases). With 0 bases removed from V and 3 bases from J, the gap between germline ends came to 10 bases. Germline V lookup: CDR1 SGHRS, CDR2 YFSETQ. CDR3 size: 14 residues. CDR3 DNA sequence: TGCGCCAGCAGCTTGGTTTCGGGGGACTACGAGCAGTACTTC. This sequence encodes CASSLVSGDYEQYF.